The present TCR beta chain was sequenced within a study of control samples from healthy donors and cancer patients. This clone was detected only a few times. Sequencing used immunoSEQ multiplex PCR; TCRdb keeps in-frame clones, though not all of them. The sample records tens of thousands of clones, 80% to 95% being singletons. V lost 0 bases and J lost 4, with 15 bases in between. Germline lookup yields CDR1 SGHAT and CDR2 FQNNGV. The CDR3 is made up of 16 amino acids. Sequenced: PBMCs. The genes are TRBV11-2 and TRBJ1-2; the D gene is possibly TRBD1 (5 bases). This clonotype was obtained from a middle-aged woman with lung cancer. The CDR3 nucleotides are TGTGCCAGCAGCTTAGATCGACGTGGACAAGGCTATGGCTACACCTTC. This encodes CASSLDRRGQGYGYTF. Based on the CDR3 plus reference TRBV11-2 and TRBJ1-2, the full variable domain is EAGVAQSPRYKIIEKRQSVAFWCNPISGHATLYWYQQILGQGPKLLIQFQNNGVVDDSQLPKDRFSAERLKGVDSTLKIQPAKLEDSAVYLCASSLDRRGQGYGYTFGSGTRLTVV.